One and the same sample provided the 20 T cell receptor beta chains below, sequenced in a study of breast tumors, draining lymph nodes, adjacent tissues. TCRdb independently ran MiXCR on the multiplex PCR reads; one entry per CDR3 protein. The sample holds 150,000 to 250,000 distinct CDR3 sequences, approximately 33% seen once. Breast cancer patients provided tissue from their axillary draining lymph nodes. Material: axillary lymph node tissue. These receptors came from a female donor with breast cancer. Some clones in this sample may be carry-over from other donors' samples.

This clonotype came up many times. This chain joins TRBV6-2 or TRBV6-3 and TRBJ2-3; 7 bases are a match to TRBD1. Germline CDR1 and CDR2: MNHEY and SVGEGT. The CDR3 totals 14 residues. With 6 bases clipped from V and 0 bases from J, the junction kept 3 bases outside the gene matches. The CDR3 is CASRRTGSTDTQYF. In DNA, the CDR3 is TGTGCCAGCAGACGGACAGGTAGCACAGATACGCAGTATTTT.

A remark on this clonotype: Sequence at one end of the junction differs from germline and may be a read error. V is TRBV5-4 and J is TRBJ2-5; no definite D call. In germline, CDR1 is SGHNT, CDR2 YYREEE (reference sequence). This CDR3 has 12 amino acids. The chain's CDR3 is CASGLDLETQYF. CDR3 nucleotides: TGTGCCAGCGGCTTGGATTTAGAGACCCAGTACTTC.

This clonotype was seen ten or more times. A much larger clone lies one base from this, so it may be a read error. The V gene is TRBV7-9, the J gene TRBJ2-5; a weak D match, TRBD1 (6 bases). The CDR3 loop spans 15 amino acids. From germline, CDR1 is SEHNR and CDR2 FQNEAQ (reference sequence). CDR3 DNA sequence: TGTGCCAGCAGCTTAGCTGTGTCAGGGGTGGAGACCCAGCACTTC. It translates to CASSLAVSGVETQHF.

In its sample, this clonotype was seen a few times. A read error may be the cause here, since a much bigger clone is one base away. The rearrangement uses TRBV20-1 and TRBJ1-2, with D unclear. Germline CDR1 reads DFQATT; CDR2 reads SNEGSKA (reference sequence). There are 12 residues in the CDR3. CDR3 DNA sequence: TGCAGTGCTAGAGATCTCGCTGGAGGCTCCACCTTC. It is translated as CSARDLAGGSTF.

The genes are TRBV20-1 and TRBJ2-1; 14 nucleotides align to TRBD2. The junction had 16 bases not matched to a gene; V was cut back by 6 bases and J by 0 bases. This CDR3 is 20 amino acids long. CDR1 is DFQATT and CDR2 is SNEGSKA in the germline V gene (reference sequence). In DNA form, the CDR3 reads TGCAGTGCGCTGGGCCCTGGGACTAGCGGGAGATCAGGCTCCTACAATGAGCAGTTCTTC. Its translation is CSALGPGTSGRSGSYNEQFF.

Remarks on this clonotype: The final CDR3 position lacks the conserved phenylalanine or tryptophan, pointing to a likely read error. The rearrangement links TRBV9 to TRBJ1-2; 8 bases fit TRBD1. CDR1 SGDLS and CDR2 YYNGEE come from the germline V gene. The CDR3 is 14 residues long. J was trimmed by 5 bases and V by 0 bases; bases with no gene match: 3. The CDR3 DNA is TGTGCCAGCAGCGTAGATGGGACAGGATATGGCTACACCCTC. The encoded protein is CASSVDGTGYGYTL.

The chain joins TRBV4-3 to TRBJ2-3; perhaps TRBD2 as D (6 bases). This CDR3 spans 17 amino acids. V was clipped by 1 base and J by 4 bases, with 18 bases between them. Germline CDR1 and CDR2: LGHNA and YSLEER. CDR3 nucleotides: TGCGCCAGCAGCCAAGTCGAGACTAGTTCAGCGCCAGATACGCAGTATTTT. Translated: CASSQVETSSAPDTQYF.

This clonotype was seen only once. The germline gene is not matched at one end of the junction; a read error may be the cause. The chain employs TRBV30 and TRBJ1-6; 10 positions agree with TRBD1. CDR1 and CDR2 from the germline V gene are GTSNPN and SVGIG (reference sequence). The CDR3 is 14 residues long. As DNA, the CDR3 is TGTGCCTGGAGGTCGACAGGGGGCCTTTCAGCCCTCCACTTT. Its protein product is CAWRSTGGLSALHF.

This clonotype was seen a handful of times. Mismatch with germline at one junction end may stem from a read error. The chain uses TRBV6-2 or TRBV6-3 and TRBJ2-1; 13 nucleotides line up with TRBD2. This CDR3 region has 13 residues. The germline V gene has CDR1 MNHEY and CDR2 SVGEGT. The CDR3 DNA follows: TGTGCCAGCAGTTACTCTTCAACTAGCGGGAGGGCCTTC. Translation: CASSYSSTSGRAF.

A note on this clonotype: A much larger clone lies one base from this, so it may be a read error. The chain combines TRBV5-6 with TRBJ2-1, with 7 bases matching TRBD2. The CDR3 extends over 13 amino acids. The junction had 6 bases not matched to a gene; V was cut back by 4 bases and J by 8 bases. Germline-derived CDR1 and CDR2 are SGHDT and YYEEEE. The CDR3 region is CASSLTSTYEQFF. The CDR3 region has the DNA TGTGCCAGCAGCCTGACTAGCACATATGAGCAGTTCTTC.

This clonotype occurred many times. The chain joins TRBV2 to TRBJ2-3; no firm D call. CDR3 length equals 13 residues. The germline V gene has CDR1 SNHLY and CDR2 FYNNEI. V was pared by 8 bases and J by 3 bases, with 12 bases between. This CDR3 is CASSVELTDTQYF. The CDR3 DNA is TGTGCCAGCTCCGTCGAACTGACAGATACGCAGTATTTT.

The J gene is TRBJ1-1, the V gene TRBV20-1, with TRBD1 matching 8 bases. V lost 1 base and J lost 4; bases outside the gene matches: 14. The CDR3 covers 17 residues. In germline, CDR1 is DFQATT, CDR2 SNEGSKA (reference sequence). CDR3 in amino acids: CSARVPGQGVGATEAFF. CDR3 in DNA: TGCAGTGCTAGAGTCCCCGGACAGGGCGTAGGGGCCACTGAAGCTTTCTTT.

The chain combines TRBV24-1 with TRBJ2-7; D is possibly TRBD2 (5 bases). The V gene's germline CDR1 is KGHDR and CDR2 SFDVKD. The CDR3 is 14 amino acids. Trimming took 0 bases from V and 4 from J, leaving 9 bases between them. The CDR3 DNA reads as TGTGCCACCAGTGATTTGACTAGTTCGTACGAGCAGTACTTC. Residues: CATSDLTSSYEQYF.

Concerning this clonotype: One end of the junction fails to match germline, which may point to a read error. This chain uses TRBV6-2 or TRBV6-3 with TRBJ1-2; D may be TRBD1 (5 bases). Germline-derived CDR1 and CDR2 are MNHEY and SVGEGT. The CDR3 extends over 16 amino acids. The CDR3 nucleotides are TGTGCCAGCAGTCACGGGACTAAGGGTCGCGGCTATGACTACACCTTC. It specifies CASSHGTKGRGYDYTF.

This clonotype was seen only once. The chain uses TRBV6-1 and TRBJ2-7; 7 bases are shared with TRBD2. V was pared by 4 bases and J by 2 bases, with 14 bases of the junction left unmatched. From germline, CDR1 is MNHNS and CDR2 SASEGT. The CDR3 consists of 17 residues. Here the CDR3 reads CASSGLKPGLLTYEQYF. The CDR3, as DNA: TGTGCCAGCAGTGGGTTAAAACCGGGACTACTCACCTACGAGCAGTACTTC.

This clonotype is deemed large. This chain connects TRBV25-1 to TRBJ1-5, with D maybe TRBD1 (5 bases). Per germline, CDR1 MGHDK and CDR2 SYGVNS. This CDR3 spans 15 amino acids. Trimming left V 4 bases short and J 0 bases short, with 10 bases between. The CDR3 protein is CASSGWGNSNQPQHF. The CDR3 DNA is TGTGCCAGCAGTGGGTGGGGGAATAGCAATCAGCCCCAGCATTTT.

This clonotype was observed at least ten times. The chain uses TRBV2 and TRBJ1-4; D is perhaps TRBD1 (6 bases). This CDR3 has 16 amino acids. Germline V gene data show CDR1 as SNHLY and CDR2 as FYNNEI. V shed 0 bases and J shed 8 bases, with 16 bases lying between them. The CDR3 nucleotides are TGTGCCAGCAGTGAAGCTACCGGGACACCAACCGAAAAACTGTTTTTT. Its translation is CASSEATGTPTEKLFF.

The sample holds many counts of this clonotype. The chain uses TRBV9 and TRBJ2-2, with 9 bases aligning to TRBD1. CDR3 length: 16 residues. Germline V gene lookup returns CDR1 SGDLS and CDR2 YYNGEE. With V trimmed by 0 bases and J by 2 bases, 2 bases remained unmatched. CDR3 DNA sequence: TGTGCCAGCAGCGTAGGGGGACAGGGAAACACCGGGGAGCTGTTTTTT. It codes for CASSVGGQGNTGELFF.

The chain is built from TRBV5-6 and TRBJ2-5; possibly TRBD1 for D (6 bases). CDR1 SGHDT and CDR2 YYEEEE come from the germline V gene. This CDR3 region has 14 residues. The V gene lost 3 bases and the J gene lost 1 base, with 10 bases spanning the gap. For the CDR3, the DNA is TGTGCCAGCAGCTATGGGACAACCCAAGAGACCCAGTACTTC. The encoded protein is CASSYGTTQETQYF.

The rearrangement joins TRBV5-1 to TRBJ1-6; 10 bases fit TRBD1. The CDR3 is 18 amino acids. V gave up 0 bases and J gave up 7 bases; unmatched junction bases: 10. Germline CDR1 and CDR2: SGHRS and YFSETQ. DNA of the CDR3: TGCGCCAGCAGCTTGGAATTTTTGGGACAGGGGAACAATTCACCCCTCCACTTT. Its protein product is CASSLEFLGQGNNSPLHF. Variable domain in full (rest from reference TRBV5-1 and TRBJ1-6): KAGVTQTPRYLIKTRGQQVTLSCSPISGHRSVSWYQQTPGQGLQFLFEYFSETQRNKGNFPGRFSGRQFSNSRSEMNVSTLELGDSALYLCASSLEFLGQGNNSPLHFGNGTRLTVT.